This T cell receptor beta chain was sequenced for a study of naive and memory T cell subsets (dated by TCRdb to 2017 to 2019). A note on the overall study: An open-source, UMI-based TCR alpha and beta sequencing pipeline was applied to sorted naive and memory peripheral blood T cell subsets. Complete agreement was observed between the functional CMV T cell responses and the IgG serology results. RNA was DNase-treated and reverse transcribed with TCR constant-region primers, mostly using SuperScript III.

The library was prepared using UMI-ligation and nested PCR. An equimolar mix of two oligonucleotides covering both TRBC1 and TRBC2 was used as the beta constant-region primer. The ligated cDNA went through four rounds of PCR with nested alpha and beta constant-region primers together with the SP2 primer. A single-stranded oligonucleotide containing the SP2 primer and a 12-nucleotide UMI was joined to the 3' end of the cDNA by T4 RNA ligase 1. Incubation of the ligation reaction lasted roughly 20-25 hours at 16 degrees C. PCR2 was typically run as a SYBR Green qPCR and stopped at a predetermined threshold to prevent over-amplification. Agencourt AMPure XP magnetic beads were used for all purifications after the first. Library amounts were measured by Qubit and library quality was assessed on a TapeStation, where the main peak was expected at around 650 bp. The pooled libraries were sequenced on an Illumina MiSeq using v2 2x251 paired-end kits, which usually yielded roughly 0.85-2.2 million reads per sample. Each sample was pooled at 4 nM, and about 5-8% PhiX was included to help cluster recognition. In the authors' own workflow: FASTQ reads processed by Demultiplexor were assigned V and J genes by Decombinator through tag matching that tolerated a single base-pair mismatch. By using UMIs, Collapsinator corrected both sequencing errors and the frequency errors caused by PCR heterogeneity. CDR3Translator translated TCRs and extracted CDR3s from the conserved cysteine to the FGXG phenylalanine, flagging non-productive sequences. Repertoires were subsampled to equal numbers of UMI-defined TCRs before Gini, Shannon entropy and inverse Simpson indices were calculated. Clonotype abundance distributions were fitted to a power law by maximum likelihood within the linear range. When run on a single naive CD8 sample, MIGEC and the pipeline yielded similar UMI counts, similar unique TCR numbers and similar clonal distributions. A set of several thousand CMV-associated CDR3 sequences, compiled from VDJdb and a published dataset, was used to search the repertoires. TCRdb ran its own pipeline on the public reads, namely fastp trimming at Q25 and MiXCR clone calling, and kept in-frame beta chains. Identical CDR3 protein sequences are pooled into one entry, listed with their most common genes and DNA. TCRdb, not the original authors, processed these V and J calls. The sample table holds over 100,000 distinct CDR3 sequences, of which 35% to 45% were seen once. Clones ranked in the top ten supply approximately 0.9% of the sample.

What the research found in general, with its limitations: In both CD4 and CD8 cells, a rise in Gini index and a fall in Shannon and inverse Simpson diversity were observed from naive through CM, EM and EMRA. Clonotypes were defined as single alpha or beta chain sequences, not paired alpha/beta receptors. The repertoire findings for the naive and memory subsets could not be validated against a ground truth because none was available. Following error correction, more than 95% of naive TCR sequences occurred only once, which made naive abundance distributions much steeper than those of memory subsets. RNA-based TCR counts may be influenced by expression changes linked to T cell activation and differentiation. TCR abundance followed a power law with an exponent that was different for naive and memory subsets but consistent across the three individuals.

Regarding this clonotype: Its antigen is still unknown. Qualities for individual bases were not recorded, and no much larger clone is one base off.

From the second PCR step on, the TCR alpha and beta chain libraries were amplified in separate reactions. To determine each donor's CMV status, fresh PBMCs were stimulated overnight with CMV viral lysate, and IFNgamma production from CD4+ T cells was then assessed. Miltenyi beads were used first to positively select CD4 T cells, and CD8 T cells were then positively selected from the CD4-negative fraction. Cells stained for CD3, CD4, CD8, CD45RA, CD27 and a live/dead dye were sorted on a BD Aria II into four subsets by CD45RA and CD27. Blood was obtained from a few healthy volunteers, and the blood from each volunteer was fractionated into CD4 and CD8 T cells and subsequently into four differentiation subsets. About 0.11 L of peripheral blood was drawn per donor, and PBMC were isolated by Ficoll-Paque PLUS density-gradient centrifugation. After sorting, cells were lysed in RLT buffer, RNA was extracted using a Qiagen RNeasy kit, and the extracted RNA was stored at -80 degrees C.

This clonotype was obtained from a human donor in good health. The sequencing input was central memory CD4+ T cells from blood. This specimen's cell subset or site label, per the study, means: central memory, CD45RA- CD27+.

The CDR3 protein sequence reads: CASSFRIAGGLGNEQFF. DNA sequence: TGTGCCAGCAGCTTTAGGATAGCGGGAGGTTTGGGCAATGAGCAGTTCTTC. The chain is made from TRBV7-9 and TRBJ2-1; TRBD2 fits 10 bases in the junction. The CDR3 holds 17 amino acids from the cysteine to the phenylalanine. CDR3 DNA only is kept here, 51 bases in frame from base 1. Compared with germline, V lacks 3 bases and J lacks 6 bases; bases without a gene match: 11. Via the germline V gene (reference sequence), CDR1 is SEHNR and CDR2 FQNEAQ.